Below, 8 T cell receptor beta chains from the same sample are listed, as sequenced in a study of blood T cells in healthy people across ages. Sample-barcoded 5' priming and a J-beta primer mix drove a second PCR of roughly 6 to 12 cycles. Via MiXCR, TCRdb re-called the 5' RACE reads, giving one row per CDR3 protein. The sample gives hundreds of thousands of distinct CDR3 sequences, roughly 49% of which show up once; roughly a third is in the top ten. The specimen was blood. The origin of the receptors is a woman aged 55-69 years in good health.

The gene calls are TRBV19 and TRBJ2-3; no definite D call. V lost 2 bases, J lost 4 bases, and 7 bases lay in between. CDR1 and CDR2 (germline): LNHDA, SQIVND (reference sequence). CDR3 length: 13 amino acids. In DNA form, the CDR3 reads TGTGCCAGTAGTATAACGGGCGCAGATACGCAGTATTTT. Translating gives CASSITGADTQYF.

The chain recombines TRBV4-3 with TRBJ2-7; perhaps TRBD2 as D (5 bases). This CDR3 region has 15 residues. V lost 2 bases and J lost 7, with 18 bases in between. CDR1 is LGHNA and CDR2 is YSLEER in the germline V gene. The CDR3 is CASSQSAVSYNEQYF. CDR3 nucleotides: TGCGCCAGCAGCCAATCAGCGGTCTCCTACAATGAGCAGTACTTC.

V gene TRBV18 combines with J gene TRBJ2-1; the match to TRBD2 covers 11 bases. The CDR3 has 17 residues. The V segment lost 4 bases and the J segment 5 bases; nucleotides outside the gene matches: 10. Germline CDR1 is KGHSH and CDR2 is LQKENI. The CDR3 spells CASSLFPLAGVHNEQFF. The CDR3 bases are TGTGCCAGCTCACTCTTCCCACTAGCGGGAGTTCACAATGAGCAGTTCTTC.

This chain connects TRBV4-3 to TRBJ2-4, with D possibly being TRBD2 (5 bases). Judging by the DNA end, TRBJ2-7 fits better; the J call may be wrong. The CDR3 runs 18 residues. Germline-derived CDR1 and CDR2 are LGHNA and YSLEER. CDR3 nucleotides: TGCGCCAGCAGCCAAGAAGCACAGTGGCAGTCCCCGGGGAACGAGCAGTACTTC. Its translation: CASSQEAQWQSPGNEQYF.

This clonotype occurred many times. The chain employs TRBV29-1 and TRBJ2-7, with TRBD1 matching over 9 bases. Germline V gives CDR1 SQVTM, CDR2 ANQGSEA. This CDR3 contains 14 residues. V trimming: 4 bases; J trimming: 5 bases; junction bases outside the gene matches: 9. CDR3 nucleotides: TGCAGCGTTGTAACAGGACAGGGGATCAACGAGCAGTACTTC. Translating it yields CSVVTGQGINEQYF.

The V call is TRBV19, the J call TRBJ2-7, with unresolved D. The DNA end lines up better with TRBJ2-4; the J call may be wrong. The CDR3 is 14 residues long. The germline gives CDR1 LNHDA, CDR2 SQIVND (reference sequence). The CDR3: CASSIPAVGSIQYF. CDR3 coding DNA: TGTGCCAGTAGTATCCCGGCTGTGGGCTCCATTCAGTACTTC.

The CDR3 coding sequence is TGTGCCAGCAGCTTGGCCGCTGTCACTGAAGCTTTCTTT. Its protein is CASSLAAVTEAFF. The chain carries TRBV5-5 and TRBJ1-1; D gene unclear. Germline loops: CDR1 SGHKS, CDR2 YYEKEE (reference sequence). Trimming removed 0 bases at V and 4 bases at J, with 7 bases between. The CDR3 length is 13 residues.

This clonotype was seen only once. The CDR3 DNA sequence: TGTGCCAGCAGCCCTTTCCGGGCAGGCAGGAACACTGAAGCTTTCTTT. It yields the protein CASSPFRAGRNTEAFF. V gene TRBV6-2 or TRBV6-3 combines with J gene TRBJ1-1; D is ambiguous. The CDR3 is 16 amino acids. CDR1 and CDR2 (germline): MNHEY, SVGEGT. Trimming removed 6 bases at V and 1 base at J, with 18 bases between.